The 4 T cell receptor beta chains below all came from one sample that was sequenced in a study of CXCR3-negative and CXCR3-positive naive CD8 T cells. Their antigen targets remain unknown. Study-level points and caveats: Naive CXCR3-positive cells had TRB CDR3s more hydrophobic than those of CXCR3-negative naive cells.

UMI-labeled 5' RACE yielded the TRB cDNA libraries. After re-calling the 5' RACE reads, TCRdb lists one entry per CDR3 protein, DNA absent. This listing includes around 63,000 distinct CDR3 sequences. Sequenced sample: naive CXCR3+ CD8+ T cells from blood. The subset was: CD45RO-CCR7+CD27+CD95- naive CD8+ T cells expressing CXCR3 (TNR3+). The source of these receptors is a human donor in good health. Some clones in this sample may be carry-over from other donors' samples.

The V call is TRBV29-1, the J call TRBJ1-1. The germline CDR1 and CDR2 sequences are SQVTM and ANQGSEA. CDR3 length equals 16 residues. CDR3 residues: CSVEDLWGLPNTEAFF.

The CDR3 loop is CASSLASGWGQETQYF. The chain is built from TRBV7-9 and TRBJ2-5; TCRdb gives TRBD2 as the D gene, but with no DNA this cannot be confirmed. CDR3 length equals 16 residues. Germline CDR1 reads SEHNR; CDR2 reads FQNEAQ (reference sequence).

The genes are TRBV7-9 and TRBJ2-3; TCRdb lists TRBD1, though no DNA is available to test this call. Germline values: CDR1 SEHNR, CDR2 FQNEAQ (reference sequence). This CDR3 spans 16 amino acids. CDR3: CASSPNAGSRTDTQYF.

The CDR3: CASSSGYGDTQYF. The chain recombines TRBV5-4 with TRBJ2-3. There are 13 residues in the CDR3. Germline loops: CDR1 SGHNT, CDR2 YYREEE (reference sequence).